One sample yielded the 14 T cell receptor beta chains listed below, sequenced in a study of blood T cell repertoires in COVID-19. The table came from immunoSEQ multiplex PCR; TCRdb's copy has only in-frame clones and leaves some out. The repertoire holds about 370,000 clones, with around 91% as singletons. Material: peripheral blood. All receptors derive from a man aged 18 to 35 with active or convalescent COVID-19.

J is TRBJ2-3 and V is TRBV24-1; tentative D call: TRBD1 (6 bases). CDR1 and CDR2 (germline): KGHDR, SFDVKD. Trimming removed 0 bases at V and 1 base at J, with 10 bases between. The CDR3 has 16 residues. The CDR3 bases are TGTGCCACCAGTGATTTGTGGGGGCAGGGCACAGATACGCAGTATTTT. Residues: CATSDLWGQGTDTQYF.

V usage is TRBV6-1 and J usage is TRBJ1-4, with 7 bases matching TRBD1. The J segment lost 3 bases and the V segment lost 0 bases, leaving 4 bases of the junction unmatched. The CDR3 has 16 residues. Germline V gene lookup returns CDR1 MNHNS and CDR2 SASEGT. DNA for the CDR3: TGTGCCAGCAGTGAAGCGTCCGGGACAGCTAATGAAAAACTGTTTTTT. The encoded protein is CASSEASGTANEKLFF.

Turning to this clone: Other DNA sequences of this sample code for an identical CDR3. This chain links TRBV19 with TRBJ1-5; 11 bases agree with TRBD1. Germline values: CDR1 LNHDA, CDR2 SQIVND (reference sequence). The trim removed 6 bases at V and 2 bases at J, leaving 3 bases unmatched. CDR3 size: 15 residues. CDR3 protein: CASSPGQGGNQPQHF. CDR3 coding DNA: TGTGCCAGTAGCCCGGGACAGGGGGGCAATCAGCCCCAGCATTTT.

The chain couples TRBV3-1 (or the pseudogene TRBV3-2) to TRBJ2-2; maybe TRBD1 (5 bases). This CDR3 has 17 residues. Germline lookup yields CDR1 LGHDT and CDR2 YNNKEL (reference sequence). The ends were cut back, 0 bases at V and 0 bases at J, with 11 bases in the middle. CDR3 DNA sequence: TGTGCCAGCAGCCAAGATCAAGGACACCCGAACACCGGGGAGCTGTTTTTT. It codes for CASSQDQGHPNTGELFF.

The chain joins TRBV29-1 to TRBJ2-7; D is perhaps TRBD1 (5 bases). The V end was cut by 2 bases, the J end by 2 bases, with 10 bases between. Germline lookup yields CDR1 SQVTM and CDR2 ANQGSEA. The CDR3 is made up of 13 amino acids. The CDR3 spells CSVELQEPYEQYF. Here the CDR3 DNA reads TGCAGCGTTGAATTACAGGAGCCCTACGAGCAGTACTTC.

V and J are TRBV5-1 and TRBJ2-5; D is possibly TRBD2 (5 bases). Germline CDR1 and CDR2: SGHRS and YFSETQ. Trimming took 0 bases from V and 5 from J, leaving 14 bases between them. The CDR3 extends over 15 amino acids. The CDR3 loop is CASSLGTRDVETQYF. As DNA, the CDR3 is TGCGCCAGCAGCTTGGGGACTCGCGATGTTGAGACCCAGTACTTC. The full variable domain, its missing parts supplied by reference TRBV5-1 and TRBJ2-5, is KAGVTQTPRYLIKTRGQQVTLSCSPISGHRSVSWYQQTPGQGLQFLFEYFSETQRNKGNFPGRFSGRQFSNSRSEMNVSTLELGDSALYLCASSLGTRDVETQYFGPGTRLLVL.

This chain uses TRBV15 with TRBJ1-2; tentative D call: TRBD1 (5 bases). The CDR3 spans 12 residues. Trimming cost V 5 bases and J 4 bases, with 8 bases left between them. Germline V gene data show CDR1 as LNHNV and CDR2 as YYDKDF (reference sequence). The CDR3 reads CATSHDSYGYTF. DNA of the CDR3: TGTGCCACCAGCCACGACAGCTATGGCTACACCTTC.

The chain joins TRBV4-3 to TRBJ1-2; 7 bases align to TRBD1. Trimming removed 1 base from V and 4 bases from J; junction bases left unmatched: 12. Germline V lookup: CDR1 LGHNA, CDR2 YSLEER. The CDR3 covers 17 residues. The CDR3 DNA is TGCGCCAGCAGCCAAGTTCCCGACCGACAGGGAGGCTATGGCTACACCTTC. Amino acid sequence: CASSQVPDRQGGYGYTF.

This chain connects TRBV14 to TRBJ1-1, with 9 bases identical to TRBD1. CDR1 SGHDN and CDR2 FVKESK come from the germline V gene. The CDR3 sequence is 14 residues long. With 4 bases clipped from V and 5 bases from J, the junction kept 5 bases outside the gene matches. The CDR3 loop reads CASSRQTGGTEAFF. The CDR3 DNA is TGTGCCAGCAGCCGACAGACAGGGGGGACTGAAGCTTTCTTT.

The gene calls are TRBV4-3 and TRBJ2-7; perhaps TRBD2 as D (6 bases). Trimming removed 4 bases from V and 1 base from J, with 14 bases in between. The CDR3 runs to 15 residues. Germline CDR1 is LGHNA and CDR2 is YSLEER. CDR3 sequence: CASSRGTALSYEQYF. CDR3 DNA sequence: TGCGCCAGCAGCCGCGGGACTGCTCTTTCCTACGAGCAGTACTTC.

This clone was observed a single time. This rearrangement joins TRBV2 to TRBJ2-7, with 8 bases that match TRBD1. V was clipped by 2 bases and J by 3 bases; unmatched bases: 3. The CDR3 totals 14 residues. The germline gives CDR1 SNHLY, CDR2 FYNNEI. The CDR3 DNA reads as TGTGCCAGCAGTGAACAGGGACAGGACTACGAGCAGTACTTC. Encoded protein: CASSEQGQDYEQYF.

The gene calls are TRBV9 and TRBJ1-3; weak D call: TRBD1 (5 bases). CDR1 SGDLS and CDR2 YYNGEE come from the germline V gene. This CDR3 is built from 15 residues. V was clipped by 4 bases and J by 4 bases, with 15 bases between them. The CDR3 nucleotides read TGTGCCAGCAGCCCACCCGGGGGGTCCGGAAACACCATATATTTT. Translated: CASSPPGGSGNTIYF.

This chain links TRBV9 with TRBJ1-1; a weak D match, TRBD1 (6 bases). The CDR3 has 14 residues. With 3 bases removed from V and 7 bases from J, the gap between germline ends came to 16 bases. In germline, CDR1 is SGDLS, CDR2 YYNGEE. The CDR3 nucleotides are TGTGCCAGCAGCGCGAATACAGGGTTTGATGAAGCTTTCTTT. Its protein is CASSANTGFDEAFF. Combining the CDR3 with reference TRBV9 and TRBJ1-1 gives the whole variable domain DSGVTQTPKHLITATGQRVTLRCSPRSGDLSVYWYQQSLDQGLQFLIQYYNGEERAKGNILERFSAQQFPDLHSELNLSSLELGDSALYFCASSANTGFDEAFFGQGTRLTVV.

V gene TRBV19 combines with J gene TRBJ2-5, with 14 bases matching TRBD2. The CDR3 loop spans 18 amino acids. The J segment lost 5 bases and the V segment lost 5 bases, leaving 13 bases of the junction unmatched. Germline lookup yields CDR1 LNHDA and CDR2 SQIVND (reference sequence). CDR3 in DNA: TGTGCCAGTAGTGACGGACTAGCGGGGGGCACGGGCTGGGAGACCCAGTACTTC. Protein: CASSDGLAGGTGWETQYF. Drawing the rest from reference TRBV19 and TRBJ2-5, the complete variable domain is DGGITQSPKYLFRKEGQNVTLSCEQNLNHDAMYWYRQDPGQGLRLIYYSQIVNDFQKGDIAEGYSVSREKKESFPLTVTSAQKNPTAFYLCASSDGLAGGTGWETQYFGPGTRLLVL.